Listed below are T cell receptor beta chains from one sample, sequenced in a study of naive and memory T cell subsets. From the UMI-ligation and nested PCR reads, TCRdb called clonotypes with MiXCR, one entry per CDR3 protein. The sample has over 80,000 distinct CDR3 sequences; around 11% are singletons. Source material: naive CD4+ T cells from blood. These receptors originate from a human donor in good health. The CDR3 runs from the conserved cysteine through the conserved F or W. Each record gives: J gene, V gene, clone size, D gene, CDR3 protein, CDR3 DNA. D genes are given only for firm matches. Where a row states a size, it is once, few, many or the class of an expanded clone; other rows omit it.

>TRBJ2-7|TRBV7-2|many|NA
CASSSLDFSAYEQYF
TGTGCCAGCAGCTCCCTGGATTTTTCGGCCTACGAGCAGTACTTC
>TRBJ2-1|TRBV11-3|many|TRBD2
CASAWRLAGNNEQFF
TGTGCCAGCGCATGGCGACTAGCGGGAAATAATGAGCAGTTCTTC
>TRBJ2-7|TRBV12-3/TRBV12-4|few|TRBD2
CASSPRALGGSEQYF
TGTGCCAGCAGCCCCCGTGCTCTGGGGGGGTCCGAGCAGTACTTC
>TRBJ2-7|TRBV20-1|many|NA
CSASQTQGLHYEQYF
TGCAGTGCTAGCCAGACTCAGGGTCTACACTACGAGCAGTACTTC
>TRBJ2-5|TRBV7-7|once|TRBD1
CASSRNRGLWETQYF
TGTGCCAGCAGCCGCAACAGGGGGCTTTGGGAGACCCAGTACTTC
>TRBJ1-1|TRBV3-1|NA|NA
CASSQGTLNTEAFF
TGTGCCAGCAGCCAAGGGACCCTGAACACTGAAGCTTTCTTT
>TRBJ2-3|TRBV24-1|many|TRBD2
CATSDQLAGLSTDTQYF
TGTGCCACCAGTGATCAACTAGCGGGACTAAGCACAGATACGCAGTATTTT
>TRBJ2-1|TRBV29-1|many|NA
CSVAPWGEQFF
TGCAGCGTAGCCCCGTGGGGAGAGCAGTTCTTC
>TRBJ2-1|TRBV6-2/TRBV6-3|NA|NA
CASSYRGSYNEQFF
TGTGCCAGCAGTTACCGGGGGTCCTACAATGAGCAGTTCTTC
>TRBJ1-4|TRBV30|many|NA
CAWRRDAEKLFF
TGTGCCTGGAGAAGGGATGCGGAAAAACTGTTTTTT
>TRBJ1-1|TRBV12-3/TRBV12-4|few|NA
CASKVGTGRGNEAFF
TGTGCCAGCAAGGTCGGTACAGGGAGGGGTAATGAAGCTTTCTTT
>TRBJ2-1|TRBV7-9|many|TRBD2
CASSLLVGTSGASYNEQFF
TGTGCCAGCAGCTTACTCGTCGGGACTAGCGGGGCCTCCTACAATGAGCAGTTCTTC
>TRBJ1-5|TRBV20-1|NA|NA
CSARGWGNQPQHF
TGCAGTGCTAGAGGGTGGGGCAATCAGCCCCAGCATTTT
>TRBJ1-4|TRBV5-1|few|NA
CASSLGRGGSTHLTTNEKLFF
TGCGCCAGCAGCTTGGGCAGGGGCGGGTCAACCCATCTAACAACTAATGAAAAACTGTTTTTT
>TRBJ2-7|TRBV28|many|NA
CATNDRQPYEQYF
TGTGCCACCAATGACAGGCAGCCCTACGAGCAGTACTTC
>TRBJ1-4|TRBV7-2|few|NA
CASSRATNEKLFF
TGTGCCAGCAGCAGAGCAACTAATGAAAAACTGTTTTTT
>TRBJ1-5|TRBV7-2|NA|NA
CASSLSQNQPQHF
TGTGCCAGCAGCTTGTCCCAAAATCAGCCCCAGCATTTT
>TRBJ1-5|TRBV12-3/TRBV12-4|few|TRBD1
CASSLARRGTNQPQHF
TGTGCCAGCAGTTTAGCGCGCAGGGGGACCAATCAGCCCCAGCATTTT
>TRBJ2-1|TRBV28|NA|TRBD2
CASSSTSGGSLNEQFF
TGTGCCAGCAGTTCGACTAGCGGGGGTTCCCTCAATGAGCAGTTCTTC
>TRBJ2-5|TRBV7-9|few|NA
CASSPGRVYQETQYF
TGTGCCAGCAGCCCAGGACGTGTTTACCAAGAGACCCAGTACTTC
>TRBJ2-7|TRBV6-5|NA|TRBD2
CASSYGGLAVYEQYF
TGTGCCAGCAGTTACGGGGGACTAGCGGTATACGAGCAGTACTTC
>TRBJ2-3|TRBV12-3/TRBV12-4|NA|TRBD2
CASLTSGGIADTQYF
TGTGCCAGCCTGACTAGCGGGGGCATAGCAGATACGCAGTATTTT